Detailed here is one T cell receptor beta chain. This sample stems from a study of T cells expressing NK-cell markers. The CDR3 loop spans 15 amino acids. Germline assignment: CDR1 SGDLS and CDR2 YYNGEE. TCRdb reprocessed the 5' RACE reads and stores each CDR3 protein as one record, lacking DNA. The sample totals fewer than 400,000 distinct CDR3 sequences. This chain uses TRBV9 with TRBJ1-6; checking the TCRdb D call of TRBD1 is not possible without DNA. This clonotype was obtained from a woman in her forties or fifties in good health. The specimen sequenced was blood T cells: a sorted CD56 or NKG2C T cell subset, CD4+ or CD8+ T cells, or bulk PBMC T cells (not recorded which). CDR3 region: CASSVTDRDASPLHF.